This is a list of T cell receptor beta chains from one sample in a study of cytomegalovirus exposure and HLA in healthy donors. The method was immunoSEQ multiplex PCR; TCRdb's version includes in-frame clones alone and lacks a portion of them. The table shows about 140,000 clones, with around 80% occurring only once. Sequences were obtained from PBMCs. The source of these receptors is a man aged 40-50 years in good health and CMV-seropositive. Both conserved end residues are part of each CDR3. A D gene is named only where the DNA matches it firmly. The size field is filled for only some rows; it gives once, few, many or a size class.

CDR3nt,CDR3aa,v_gene,d_gene,j_gene,abundance
TGCGCCAGCAGCTTGGTAGGGGGTAGACCCACCCCCGGTGAAGCTTTCTTT,CASSLVGGRPTPGEAFF,TRBV5-1,NA,TRBJ1-1,once
TGTGCCGTGAGGGCAGGGGATGAAAAACTGTTTTTT,CAVRAGDEKLFF,TRBV2,NA,TRBJ1-4,NA
TGTGCCAGCAGCTCCCTGGGCGGGAGGGTAAAGACCCAGTACTTC,CASSSLGGRVKTQYF,TRBV7-9,TRBD2,TRBJ2-5,NA
TGCGCCAGCAGCCAAGATCGGGCCAGGGGAAGTGGCTACACCTTC,CASSQDRARGSGYTF,TRBV4-1,NA,TRBJ1-2,NA
TGTGCCAGCAGCGGTAGCGGGAGAGGTCGCAATGAGCAGTTCTTC,CASSGSGRGRNEQFF,TRBV5-6,TRBD2,TRBJ2-1,NA
TGTGCCAGCAGCCAAGGACTAGCGGGGTACAATGAGCAGTTCTTC,CASSQGLAGYNEQFF,TRBV5-6,TRBD2,TRBJ2-1,NA
TGTGCCAGCTCACCAGACCAGGGTCTGCTCAAAGGAAACACCATATATTTT,CASSPDQGLLKGNTIYF,TRBV18,NA,TRBJ1-3,NA
TGCAGCGCCCGAGTCCAGGGGCCAGGACATGAGCAGTTCTTC,CSARVQGPGHEQFF,TRBV29-1,NA,TRBJ2-1,NA
TGTGCCAGCAGTTCCCTCAGCGGGGGGGGGACCAATGAGCAGTTCTTC,CASSSLSGGGTNEQFF,TRBV28,TRBD2,TRBJ2-1,NA
TGTGCCAGCAGCCCGACAGGGGGAGGTGGAAACACCATATATTTT,CASSPTGGGGNTIYF,TRBV7-9,TRBD1,TRBJ1-3,NA
TGCAGCGTTGCAACTTACCGGGACAGGGGGCACTACGAGCAGTACTTC,CSVATYRDRGHYEQYF,TRBV29-1,TRBD1,TRBJ2-7,NA
TGTGCCAGCGGGGGGGGTGACTTTCTAGCCTACGAGCAGTACTTC,CASGGGDFLAYEQYF,TRBV2,TRBD2,TRBJ2-7,NA
TGTGCCAGTGGCATCGTTGGCGGGAGGGCCTCAGATACGCAGTATTTT,CASGIVGGRASDTQYF,TRBV19,TRBD2,TRBJ2-3,NA
TGCGCCAGCAGCTTGGATAGGGGGCGGTTTTTGGATACGCAGTATTTT,CASSLDRGRFLDTQYF,TRBV5-1,TRBD1,TRBJ2-3,NA
TGCGCCAGCAGCTCGGGACAGGGATGGGTCTTGGATACGCAGTATTTT,CASSSGQGWVLDTQYF,TRBV5-1,TRBD1,TRBJ2-3,NA
TGTGCCAGCAACCCAGGACTCGGCGGGGGACAGGGCCAGACTGAAGCTTTCTTT,CASNPGLGGGQGQTEAFF,TRBV2,TRBD1,TRBJ1-1,NA
TGTGCCACCAGCAGAGGGCCAAATAACAATGAGCAGTTCTTC,CATSRGPNNNEQFF,TRBV15,NA,TRBJ2-1,NA
TGTGCCAGCTCACTGACAGTTCCGAACACCGGGGAGCTGTTTTTT,CASSLTVPNTGELFF,TRBV18,NA,TRBJ2-2,NA
TGTGCCAGCAGGGCCGGGGGGGGCGTTGCTCAGCCCCAGCATTTT,CASRAGGGVAQPQHF,TRBV6-5,NA,TRBJ1-5,NA
TGCGCCAGCAGCCAAGATGCGCCAGGGGGCAATCAGCCCCAGCATTTT,CASSQDAPGGNQPQHF,TRBV4-3,NA,TRBJ1-5,NA
TGTGCCAGCAGCCCAAGGACAGGTAGCTCCTACGAGCAGTACTTC,CASSPRTGSSYEQYF,TRBV5-4,TRBD1,TRBJ2-7,NA
TGTGCCAGCAGTTACTCGGCGGCAGAGCAGTTCTTC,CASSYSAAEQFF,TRBV6-5,NA,TRBJ2-1,NA
TGTGCCAGCAGCGAGGACAGGGGAGATACGCAGTATTTT,CASSEDRGDTQYF,TRBV7-9,TRBD1,TRBJ2-3,NA
TGCGCCAGCAGCCTTAATAGTGAAGCTTTCTTT,CASSLNSEAFF,TRBV5-1,NA,TRBJ1-1,NA
TGTGCCAGCAGCTTAAGCAGGGGGCCCTATGGCTACACCTTC,CASSLSRGPYGYTF,TRBV7-8,TRBD1,TRBJ1-2,NA